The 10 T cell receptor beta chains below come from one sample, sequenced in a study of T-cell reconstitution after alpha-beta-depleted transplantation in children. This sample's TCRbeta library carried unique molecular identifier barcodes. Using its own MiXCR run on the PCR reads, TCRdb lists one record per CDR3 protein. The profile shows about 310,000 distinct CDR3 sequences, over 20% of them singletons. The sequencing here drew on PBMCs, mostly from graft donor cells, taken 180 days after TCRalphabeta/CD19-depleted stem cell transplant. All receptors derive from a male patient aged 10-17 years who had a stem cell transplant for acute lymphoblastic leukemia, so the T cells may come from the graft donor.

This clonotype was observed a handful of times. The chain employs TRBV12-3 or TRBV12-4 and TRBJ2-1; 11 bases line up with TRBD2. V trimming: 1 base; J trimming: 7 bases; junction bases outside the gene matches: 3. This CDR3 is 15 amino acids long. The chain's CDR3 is CASSLEASGRNEQFF. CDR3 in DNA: TGTGCCAGCAGTTTAGAGGCTAGCGGGAGGAATGAGCAGTTCTTC.

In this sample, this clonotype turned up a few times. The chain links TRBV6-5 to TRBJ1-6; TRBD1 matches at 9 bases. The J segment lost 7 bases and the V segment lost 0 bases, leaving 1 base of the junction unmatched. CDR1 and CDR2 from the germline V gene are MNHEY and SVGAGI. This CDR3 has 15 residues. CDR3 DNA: TGTGCCAGCAGTTACTCCGGGACAGGGAATTCACCCCTCCACTTT. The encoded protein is CASSYSGTGNSPLHF.

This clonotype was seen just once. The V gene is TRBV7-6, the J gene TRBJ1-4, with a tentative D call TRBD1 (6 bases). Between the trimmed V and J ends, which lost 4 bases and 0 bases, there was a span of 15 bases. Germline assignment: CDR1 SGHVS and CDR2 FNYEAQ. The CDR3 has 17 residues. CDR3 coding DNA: TGTGCCAGCAGCTCCCGGGGGGGCTTGTCAACTAATGAAAAACTGTTTTTT. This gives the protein CASSSRGGLSTNEKLFF.

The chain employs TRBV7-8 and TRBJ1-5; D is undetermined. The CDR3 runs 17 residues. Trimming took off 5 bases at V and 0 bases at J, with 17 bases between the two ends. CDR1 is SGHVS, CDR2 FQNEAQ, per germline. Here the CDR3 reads CASSPNRLMNSNQPQHF. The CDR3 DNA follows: TGTGCCAGCAGCCCTAACCGGCTGATGAATAGCAATCAGCCCCAGCATTTT.

CDR3 sequence: CAISESPTREQFF. DNA for the CDR3: TGTGCCATCAGTGAGTCCCCAACGCGTGAGCAGTTCTTC. The rearrangement joins TRBV10-3 to TRBJ2-1; D not resolved. The germline gives CDR1 ENHRY, CDR2 SYGVKD. V dropped 0 bases and J dropped 9 bases, with 9 bases sitting between them. The CDR3 loop spans 13 amino acids.

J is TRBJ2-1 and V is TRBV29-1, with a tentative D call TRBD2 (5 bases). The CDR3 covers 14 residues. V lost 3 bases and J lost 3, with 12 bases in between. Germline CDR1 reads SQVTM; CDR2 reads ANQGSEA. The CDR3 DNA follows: TGCAGCGTTGAGGCTAGCCCAGTCTACAATGAGCAGTTCTTC. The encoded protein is CSVEASPVYNEQFF.

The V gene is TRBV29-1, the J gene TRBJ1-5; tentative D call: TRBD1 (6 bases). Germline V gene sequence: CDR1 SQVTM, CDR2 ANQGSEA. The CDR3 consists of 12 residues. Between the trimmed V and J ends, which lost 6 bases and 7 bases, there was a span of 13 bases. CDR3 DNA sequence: TGCAGCGTCTCCCCACAGGGACAGCCCCAGCATTTT. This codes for CSVSPQGQPQHF.

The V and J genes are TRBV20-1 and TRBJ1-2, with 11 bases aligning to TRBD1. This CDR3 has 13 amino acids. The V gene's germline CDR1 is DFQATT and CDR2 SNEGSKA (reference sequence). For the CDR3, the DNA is TGCAGCGGACAGGGGGCGCGGGTCTATGGCTACACCTTC. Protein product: CSGQGARVYGYTF.

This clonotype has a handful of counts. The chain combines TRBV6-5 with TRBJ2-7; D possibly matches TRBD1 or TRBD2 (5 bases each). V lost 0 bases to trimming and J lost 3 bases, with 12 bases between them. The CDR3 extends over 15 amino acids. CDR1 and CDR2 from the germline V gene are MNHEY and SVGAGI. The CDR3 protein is CASSYSPGRGYEQYF. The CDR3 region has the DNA TGTGCCAGCAGTTACTCTCCGGGAAGGGGCTACGAGCAGTACTTC.

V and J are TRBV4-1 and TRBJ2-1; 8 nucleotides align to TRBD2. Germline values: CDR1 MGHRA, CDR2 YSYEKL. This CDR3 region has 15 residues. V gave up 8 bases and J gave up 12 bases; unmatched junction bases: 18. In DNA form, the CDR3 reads TGCGCCAGCGGTAGCCCCCATATCACGGGAGGGGGGCAGTTCTTC. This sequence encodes CASGSPHITGGGQFF.